Each of the 24 T cell receptor beta chains below was sequenced from the same sample in a study of T cell responses to AZD1222 COVID-19 vaccine. Only in-frame clones appear in the TCRdb table, and some are missing; sequencing was by immunoSEQ multiplex PCR. The sample has about 130,000 clones; roughly 93% are singletons. Material: peripheral blood, obtained 28 days after the second AZD1222 dose. Receptors originate from an adult who received the AZD1222 COVID-19 vaccine.

V gene TRBV7-2 combines with J gene TRBJ1-1; D not certain. CDR1 is SGHTA and CDR2 is FQGNSA in the germline V gene. Trimming took off 6 bases at V and 1 base at J, with 18 bases between the two ends. This CDR3 is 16 amino acids long. CDR3 sequence reads: CASSFRPANWNTEAFF. The CDR3 DNA reads as TGTGCCAGCAGTTTCCGGCCGGCCAACTGGAACACTGAAGCTTTCTTT.

The chain links TRBV5-4 to TRBJ1-4; TRBD1 is a possible D gene (5 bases). The length of the CDR3 is 15 residues. Germline assignment: CDR1 SGHNT and CDR2 YYREEE (reference sequence). Between the trimmed V and J ends, which lost 0 bases and 4 bases, there was a span of 10 bases. The CDR3 DNA reads TGTGCCAGCAGCTTGGCCGGGGGGAGTAATGAAAAACTGTTTTTT. Amino acids: CASSLAGGSNEKLFF.

The rearrangement links TRBV29-1 to TRBJ2-5; D unresolved. The CDR3 has 10 amino acids. Trimming took 6 bases from V and 3 from J, leaving 5 bases between them. The germline gives CDR1 SQVTM, CDR2 ANQGSEA. The CDR3 here is CSVMKETQYF. DNA for the CDR3: TGCAGCGTAATGAAAGAGACCCAGTACTTC.

The rearrangement links TRBV14 to TRBJ1-2; no reliable D call. Per the germline V gene, CDR1 is SGHDN and CDR2 is FVKESK. The CDR3 totals 13 residues. Trimming removed 0 bases from V and 3 bases from J, with 5 bases in between. The CDR3 region has the DNA TGTGCCAGCAGCCAAGATTACTACTATGGCTACACCTTC. It specifies CASSQDYYYGYTF.

A few counts support this clone. The gene calls are TRBV6-5 and TRBJ1-5, with 7 bases aligning to TRBD1. This CDR3 spans 15 amino acids. Trimming at V came to 2 bases and at J to 7 bases, leaving 8 bases not matched to a gene. CDR1 is MNHEY, CDR2 SVGAGI, per germline. The CDR3 loop reads CASSYDRAQGQPQHF. CDR3 coding DNA: TGTGCCAGCAGTTACGACAGGGCCCAGGGCCAGCCCCAGCATTTT.

Details on this clone: This sample includes further DNA sequences coding for the same CDR3. V gene TRBV27 combines with J gene TRBJ1-5, with D unresolved. V lost 0 bases and J 4 bases, leaving 7 bases between the germline ends. Germline V gene sequence: CDR1 MNHEY, CDR2 SMNVEV (reference sequence). CDR3 length: 14 residues. The CDR3 sequence is CASSLSRGNQPQHF. In DNA form, the CDR3 reads TGTGCCAGCAGTTTATCGCGGGGTAATCAGCCCCAGCATTTT.

The V and J genes are TRBV7-7 and TRBJ2-5, with D perhaps TRBD1 (6 bases). CDR1 and CDR2 from the germline V gene are SSHAT and FNYEAQ (reference sequence). V dropped 5 bases and J dropped 4 bases, with 14 bases sitting between them. This CDR3 spans 14 amino acids. The CDR3 DNA sequence: TGTGCCAGCAGCGACGGCAGGGGCTCAGAGACCCAGTACTTC. Protein sequence: CASSDGRGSETQYF.

J is TRBJ2-2 and V is TRBV9; a possible D gene is TRBD2 (6 bases). The germline V gene encodes CDR1 SGDLS and CDR2 YYNGEE. The CDR3 is 16 residues long. Trimming shortened V by 0 bases and J by 0 bases, and 9 bases separated the two germline ends. The DNA of the CDR3 is TGTGCCAGCAGCGTAGAAGCGGGCTCGAACACCGGGGAGCTGTTTTTT. Its protein product is CASSVEAGSNTGELFF.

This clone was found once. V is TRBV7-9 and J is TRBJ1-6; maybe TRBD1 (5 bases). This CDR3 has 14 amino acids. Trimming left V 0 bases short and J 9 bases short, with 9 bases between. Germline V lookup: CDR1 SEHNR, CDR2 FQNEAQ (reference sequence). The CDR3 sequence: CASSLAGGTSPLHF. CDR3 bases: TGTGCCAGCAGCTTAGCTGGGGGGACTTCACCCCTCCACTTT. The whole variable domain, filled in from reference TRBV7-9 and TRBJ1-6, reads DTGVSQNPRHKITKRGQNVTFRCDPISEHNRLYWYRQTLGQGPEFLTYFQNEAQLEKSRLLSDRFSAERPKGSFSTLEIQRTEQGDSAMYLCASSLAGGTSPLHFGNGTRLTVT.

CDR3 coding DNA: TGTGCCAGCAGCAGCTCGAGCCCGGGACTAGCCTCCTACAATGAGCAGTTCTTC. Translation gives CASSSSSPGLASYNEQFF. V is TRBV5-6 and J is TRBJ2-1; the match to TRBD2 covers 9 bases. CDR3 length: 18 residues. V lost 4 bases to trimming and J lost 0 bases; unmatched junction nucleotides: 11. Germline values: CDR1 SGHDT, CDR2 YYEEEE.

The chain couples TRBV5-1 to TRBJ2-7; unclear D gene. Trimming left V 4 bases short and J 1 base short, with 9 bases between. The CDR3 extends over 13 amino acids. From germline, CDR1 is SGHRS and CDR2 YFSETQ. CDR3: CASSRAVSYEQYF. DNA of the CDR3: TGCGCCAGCAGCAGGGCGGTTTCCTACGAGCAGTACTTC.

The V call is TRBV7-8, the J call TRBJ1-2; 9 bases align to TRBD1. The V segment lost 3 bases and the J segment 8 bases; nucleotides outside the gene matches: 7. This CDR3 comprises 14 residues. Germline CDR1 reads SGHVS; CDR2 reads FQNEAQ. The CDR3: CASSFDRGSHGYTF. DNA for the CDR3: TGTGCCAGCAGCTTCGACAGGGGGTCACACGGCTACACCTTC.

The genes are TRBV18 and TRBJ2-1; no firm D call. The germline CDR1 and CDR2 sequences are KGHSH and LQKENI. Trimming stripped 3 bases from V and 4 bases from J, with 7 bases between. The CDR3 loop spans 13 amino acids. This CDR3 is CASSPTLYNEQFF. Written as DNA, the CDR3 is TGTGCCAGCTCACCTACCCTGTACAATGAGCAGTTCTTC.

The rearrangement links TRBV29-1 to TRBJ2-7; TRBD1 might be the D (6 bases). With 6 bases removed from V and 2 bases from J, the gap between germline ends came to 26 bases. This CDR3 is 17 amino acids long. Germline CDR1 is SQVTM and CDR2 is ANQGSEA. CDR3 in amino acids: CSVLGASETGMAYEQYF. DNA of the CDR3: TGCAGCGTCCTCGGCGCGTCCGAGACAGGAATGGCCTACGAGCAGTACTTC.

This clone was recorded a few times. The chain has TRBV6-5 and TRBJ2-1; 10 nucleotides line up with TRBD2. CDR1 is MNHEY and CDR2 is SVGAGI in the germline V gene. The J segment lost 6 bases and the V segment lost 5 bases, leaving 7 bases of the junction unmatched. The CDR3 covers 15 residues. The chain's CDR3 is CASSQPGLAFNEQFF. CDR3 DNA: TGTGCCAGCAGTCAACCGGGACTAGCGTTCAATGAGCAGTTCTTC.

The chain joins TRBV6-5 to TRBJ1-1, with D possibly matching TRBD1 (6 bases). The V and J ends lost 6 bases and 8 bases respectively, with 19 bases between them. This CDR3 has 14 residues. Germline V gene lookup returns CDR1 MNHEY and CDR2 SVGAGI. Here the CDR3 DNA reads TGTGCCAGCAGCCGGGACACGGAAAACTTGGAAGCTTTCTTT. This translates into CASSRDTENLEAFF.

J is TRBJ2-3 and V is TRBV2; 7 bases line up with TRBD1. This CDR3 comprises 17 residues. J gave up 1 base and V 5 bases, and 12 bases lay outside the gene matches. The V gene's germline CDR1 is SNHLY and CDR2 FYNNEI. Written as DNA, the CDR3 is TGTGCCAGCAGTCACAGGGGAAGGGCCGTCGGCACAGATACGCAGTATTTT. Residues: CASSHRGRAVGTDTQYF.

The chain is built from TRBV11-1 and TRBJ2-7, with 7 bases matching TRBD2. V lost 0 bases to trimming and J lost 3 bases; unmatched junction nucleotides: 5. Looked up from germline, CDR1 is SGHAT and CDR2 is FQDESV (reference sequence). This CDR3 is 15 amino acids long. CDR3 nucleotides: TGTGCCAGCAGCTTAGCGTGGGCTAGCGGCTACGAGCAGTACTTC. It codes for CASSLAWASGYEQYF.

The genes are TRBV5-1 and TRBJ2-2, with 8 bases aligning to TRBD1. The CDR3 runs 17 residues. In germline, CDR1 is SGHRS, CDR2 YFSETQ. J gave up 4 bases and V 4 bases, and 12 bases lay outside the gene matches. CDR3 protein: CASSTGQGLKGTGELFF. CDR3 coding DNA: TGCGCCAGCAGCACCGGACAGGGATTAAAGGGCACCGGGGAGCTGTTTTTT.

The V and J genes are TRBV5-1 and TRBJ1-2; 7 nucleotides align to TRBD1. The CDR3 totals 14 residues. The germline V gene encodes CDR1 SGHRS and CDR2 YFSETQ. The V and J ends lost 0 bases and 3 bases, in that order; junction bases with no gene match: 2. CDR3 nucleotide sequence: TGCGCCAGCAGCTTGGACAGGGGAGACTATGGCTACACCTTC. It encodes CASSLDRGDYGYTF. Together with reference TRBV5-1 and TRBJ1-2, the CDR3 gives the full variable domain: KAGVTQTPRYLIKTRGQQVTLSCSPISGHRSVSWYQQTPGQGLQFLFEYFSETQRNKGNFPGRFSGRQFSNSRSEMNVSTLELGDSALYLCASSLDRGDYGYTFGSGTRLTVV.

The sample holds one count of this clone. V usage is TRBV28 and J usage is TRBJ2-2, with a weak D call TRBD1 (6 bases). Germline V gene data show CDR1 as MDHEN and CDR2 as SYDVKM. V lost 3 bases and J lost 5, with 16 bases in between. The CDR3 runs to 16 residues. As DNA, the CDR3 is TGTGCCAGCAGTTTCTCAGGGGTGATCAGAACCGGGGAGCTGTTTTTT. Its translation is CASSFSGVIRTGELFF.

A few counts support this clone. This sequence joins TRBV4-2 and TRBJ1-2, with 7 bases aligning to TRBD1. CDR1 and CDR2 from the germline V gene are LGHNA and YNFKEQ. V was clipped by 3 bases and J by 2 bases; unmatched bases: 6. The CDR3 is 15 amino acids. CDR3 loop: CASSQGQMPNYGYTF. CDR3 coding DNA: TGTGCCAGCAGCCAGGGACAGATGCCGAACTATGGCTACACCTTC.

CDR3 protein: CASRPGSSYNSPLHF. The DNA of the CDR3 is TGTGCCAGCAGGCCAGGGAGCTCCTATAATTCACCCCTCCACTTT. This chain joins TRBV2 and TRBJ1-6, with D perhaps TRBD1 (5 bases). Trimming shortened V by 6 bases and J by 0 bases, and 9 bases separated the two germline ends. The length of the CDR3 is 15 residues. The germline V gene has CDR1 SNHLY and CDR2 FYNNEI. The whole variable domain, remainder taken from reference TRBV2 and TRBJ1-6, is EPEVTQTPSHQVTQMGQEVILRCVPISNHLYFYWYRQILGQKVEFLVSFYNNEISEKSEIFDDQFSVERPDGSNFTLKIRSTKLEDSAMYFCASRPGSSYNSPLHFGNGTRLTVT.

The chain is built from TRBV30 and TRBJ1-2, with TRBD1 matching 9 bases. Trimming took 6 bases from V and 2 from J; bases not matched to a gene: 4. Germline CDR1 is GTSNPN and CDR2 is SVGIG (reference sequence). This CDR3 is built from 13 residues. As DNA, the CDR3 is TGTGCCTGCCAACAGGGGGCGAACTATGGCTACACCTTC. It is translated as CACQQGANYGYTF.